A single TCR beta chain is shown here with its context. This record comes from a study of blood T cell repertoires in COVID-19. For the study at large: The study drew acute and convalescent COVID-19 samples from the United States, Italy and Spain. Sources were T cells, B-cell-depleted T cells, or PBMCs; the material itself was cDNA or gDNA.

Original processing methods: Reference gene primers were amplified, and this amplification served to estimate nucleated cell counts. TCRdb's copy holds only in-frame clones and misses some; the assay was immunoSEQ multiplex PCR. The V and J calls and the clone size are those of that table, but D and trimming were determined from the DNA. The sample lists around 62,000 clones, approximately 87% seen once, with 1.2% in the top ten. Germline V gene sequence: CDR1 SGHRS, CDR2 YFSETQ. Trimming removed 5 bases from V and 7 bases from J; junction bases left unmatched: 8. The CDR3 covers 14 residues. The sample taken for sequencing was peripheral blood. The chain couples TRBV5-1 to TRBJ1-1; 10 positions match TRBD1. The sequence came from a woman aged 55-69 years with acute or convalescent COVID-19. The DNA of the CDR3 is TGCGCCAGCAGACTCGGGGACAGGGGTAATGAAGCTTTCTTT. Residues: CASRLGDRGNEAFF.